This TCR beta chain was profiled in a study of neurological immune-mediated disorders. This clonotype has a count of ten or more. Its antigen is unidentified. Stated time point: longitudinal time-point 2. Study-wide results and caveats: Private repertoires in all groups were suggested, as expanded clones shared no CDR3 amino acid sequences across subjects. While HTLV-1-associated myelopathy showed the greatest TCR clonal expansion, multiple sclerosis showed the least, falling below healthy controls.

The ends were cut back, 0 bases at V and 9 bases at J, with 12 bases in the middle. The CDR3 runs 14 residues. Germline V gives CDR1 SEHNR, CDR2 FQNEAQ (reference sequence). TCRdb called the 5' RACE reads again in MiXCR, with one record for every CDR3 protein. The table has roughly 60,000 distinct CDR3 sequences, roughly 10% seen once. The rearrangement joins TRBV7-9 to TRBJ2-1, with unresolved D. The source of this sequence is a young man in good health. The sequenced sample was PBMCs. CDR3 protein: CASSLAIGRTEQFF. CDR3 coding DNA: TGTGCCAGCAGCTTAGCGATTGGCAGAACTGAGCAGTTCTTC.